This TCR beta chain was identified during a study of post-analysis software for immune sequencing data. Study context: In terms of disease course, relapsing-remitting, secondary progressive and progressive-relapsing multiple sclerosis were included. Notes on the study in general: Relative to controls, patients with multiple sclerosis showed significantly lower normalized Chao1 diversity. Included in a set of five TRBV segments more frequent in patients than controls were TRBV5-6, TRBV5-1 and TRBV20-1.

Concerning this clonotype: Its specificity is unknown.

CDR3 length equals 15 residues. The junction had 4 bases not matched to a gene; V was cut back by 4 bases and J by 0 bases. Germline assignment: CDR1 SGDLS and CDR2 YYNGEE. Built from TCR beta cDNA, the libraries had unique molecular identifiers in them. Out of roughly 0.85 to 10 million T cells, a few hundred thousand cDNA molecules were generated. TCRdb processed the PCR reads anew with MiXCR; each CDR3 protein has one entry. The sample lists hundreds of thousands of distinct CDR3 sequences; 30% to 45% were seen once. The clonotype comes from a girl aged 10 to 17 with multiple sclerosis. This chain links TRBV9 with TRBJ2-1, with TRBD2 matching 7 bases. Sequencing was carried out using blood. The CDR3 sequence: CASSTTSSSYNEQFF. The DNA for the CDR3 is TGTGCCAGCAGCACGACTAGCAGCTCCTACAATGAGCAGTTCTTC.